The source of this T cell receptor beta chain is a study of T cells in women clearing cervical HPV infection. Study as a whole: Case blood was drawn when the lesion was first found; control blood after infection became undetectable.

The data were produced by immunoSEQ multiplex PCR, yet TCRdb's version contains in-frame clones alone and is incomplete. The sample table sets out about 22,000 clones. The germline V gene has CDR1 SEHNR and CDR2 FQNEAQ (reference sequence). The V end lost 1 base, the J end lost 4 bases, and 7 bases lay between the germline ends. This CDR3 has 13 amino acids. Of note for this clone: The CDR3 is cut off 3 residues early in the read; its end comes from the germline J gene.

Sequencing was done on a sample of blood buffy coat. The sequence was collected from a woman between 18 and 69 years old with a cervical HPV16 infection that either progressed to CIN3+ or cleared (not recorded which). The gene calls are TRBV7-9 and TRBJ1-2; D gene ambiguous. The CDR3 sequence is CASSLGQSYGYTF. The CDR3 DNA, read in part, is TGTGCCAGCAGCTTAGGGCAGAGCTATGGC. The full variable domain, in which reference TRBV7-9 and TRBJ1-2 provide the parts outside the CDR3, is DTGVSQNPRHKITKRGQNVTFRCDPISEHNRLYWYRQTLGQGPEFLTYFQNEAQLEKSRLLSDRFSAERPKGSFSTLEIQRTEQGDSAMYLCASSLGQSYGYTFGSGTRLTVV.